The present T cell receptor beta chain was sequenced within a study of T cells in Graves' hyperthyroidism and ophthalmopathy. Regions amplified from RNA transcripts were the TCR beta CDR3 regions. An initial round of RT-PCR targeting the TCR CDR3 relied on the HTBI primer set. TCRdb re-called the multiplex PCR reads through MiXCR, storing one row per CDR3 protein. The data contain roughly 500,000 distinct CDR3 sequences, around 50% of them singletons. Notes on the study in general: Model predictions of ophthalmopathy came a median around 6.5 months before onset. From stable hyperthyroidism, ophthalmopathy was separated by a 13 V-J model.

Those patients with uncontrolled infection, other autoimmune disease, pregnancy or lactation were excluded. Diagnoses rested on clinical symptoms, serum thyroxine and TRAb, thyroid ultrasound and orbital computed tomography. For this clonotype: Its target is not known.

The CDR3 runs 16 residues. After removal of 3 bases from V and 4 bases from J, the junction contained 7 bases not matched to a gene. The V gene is TRBV5-7, the J gene TRBJ2-2; 9 bases are shared with TRBD1. TRBV5-7 counts as an open reading frame of uncertain function. Sequencing was carried out using peripheral blood or thyroid tissue (not recorded which). The origin of this receptor is an adult woman with Graves' disease, either hyperthyroidism or ophthalmopathy (not recorded which). DNA for the CDR3: TGTGCCAGCAGCTCCGGGACAGGGCTATTCACCGGGGAGCTGTTTTTT. Its translation is CASSSGTGLFTGELFF.